These T cell receptor beta chains were read from a single sample in a study of siplizumab effects on memory and regulatory T cells. Produced via immunoSEQ multiplex PCR; TCRdb's table is partial and in-frame only. The profile shows about 120,000 clones, 85% to 95% of them singletons. The sequencing sample was made of non-Treg CD4+ T cells sorted from blood. The source of these receptors is a human donor in good health. Each CDR3 is given with its conserved first and last residue. Each record gives: V gene, J gene, clone size, CDR3 length, D gene, CDR3 protein, CDR3 DNA. A D gene is named only where the DNA matches it firmly. Clone size is not always given. Where it is, it says once, few, many or a class for expanded clones.

TRBV5-6	TRBJ1-3	.	12	.	CASIGPGNTIYF	TGTGCCAGCATAGGGCCTGGAAACACCATATATTTT
TRBV4-1	TRBJ1-3	.	17	.	CASSFLGAGSSGNTIYF	TGCGCCAGCAGCTTCCTAGGGGCCGGGAGCTCTGGAAACACCATATATTTT
TRBV5-4	TRBJ2-3	.	14	.	CASSGSGQQDTQYF	TGTGCCAGCAGCGGGAGCGGGCAGCAAGATACGCAGTATTTT
TRBV7-2	TRBJ2-3	once	16	TRBD2	CASSILAGAVGNTQYF	TGTGCCAGCAGCATCCTAGCGGGGGCCGTTGGAAATACGCAGTATTTT
TRBV27	TRBJ1-3	once	16	TRBD1	CASSKGQGRRGNTIYF	TGTGCCAGCAGTAAAGGACAGGGGCGGAGGGGAAACACCATATATTTT
TRBV15	TRBJ1-2	.	14	.	CATSRDGTFHGYTF	TGTGCCACCAGCAGAGATGGGACATTCCATGGCTACACCTTC
TRBV7-2	TRBJ2-1	.	15	.	CASSLAVQGYSTEFF	TGTGCCAGCAGCTTAGCGGTACAGGGCTACAGTACAGAGTTCTTC
TRBV7-6	TRBJ1-4	.	14	.	CAAQGSTTNEKLFF	TGTGCCGCCCAGGGCAGTACAACTAATGAAAAACTGTTTTTT
TRBV19	TRBJ1-5	.	15	.	CASSVLGGAGQPQHF	TGTGCCAGTAGTGTCCTCGGGGGGGCGGGTCAGCCCCAGCATTTT
TRBV4-1	TRBJ2-7	.	18	TRBD2	CASSQRSASGGGTYEQYF	TGCGCCAGCAGCCAAAGATCGGCTAGCGGGGGCGGGACCTACGAGCAGTACTTC